A selection of T cell receptor beta chains follows, all from one sample in a study of OX40 agonist ivuxolimab in advanced cancers. Some clones are missing from TCRdb's copy, which holds only in-frame ones; the method was immunoSEQ multiplex PCR. The sample has about 77,000 clones, roughly 91% seen once. Sequenced here: CD4+ or CD8+ T cells sorted from blood, sampled in a trial of the OX40 agonist ivuxolimab. These TCRs come from an adult with an advanced solid tumor such as melanoma, head and neck, liver or kidney cancer. The CDR3 runs from the conserved cysteine through the conserved F or W. D genes are given only for firm matches. Clone size is shown for a subset of rows, as once, few, many or a class of expanded clone.

TRBD1	NA	TRBV2	TRBJ2-3	TGTGCCAGCAGGGACAGGGTCACAGATACGCAGTATTTT	CASRDRVTDTQYF
TRBD1	NA	TRBV7-9	TRBJ1-2	TGTGCCAGCAGCCTTCGGGACAGCTATGGCTACACCTTC	CASSLRDSYGYTF
NA	once	TRBV18	TRBJ1-2	TGTGCCAGCTCACCACGGGTCGGTCTCTGGAGCACCTTC	CASSPRVGLWSTF
TRBD2	once	TRBV9	TRBJ2-1	TGTGCCAGCAGCCGTCTGGCGGGAGGGCCAAATGAGCAGTTCTTC	CASSRLAGGPNEQFF
NA	NA	TRBV5-1	TRBJ2-7	TGCGCCAGCAGCACGACGGGGGAGTTCTACGAGCAGTACTTC	CASSTTGEFYEQYF
TRBD1	once	TRBV23-1	TRBJ2-3	TGCGCCAGCAGTACCCGAGCCGGACAGGGGGCCAAAGATACGCAGTATTTT	CASSTRAGQGAKDTQYF
NA	NA	TRBV5-1	TRBJ1-1	TGCGCCAGCAGCTTGGAGAGGGGGTTCAATGAAGCTTTCTTT	CASSLERGFNEAFF
TRBD1	NA	TRBV15	TRBJ1-2	TGTGCCACCAGCGCGACAGGGGGTAGTGGCTACACCTTC	CATSATGGSGYTF
TRBD1	NA	TRBV28	TRBJ1-5	TGTGCCAGCAGCCCTTTTCGGACAGGGGGATCGCCCCAGCATTTT	CASSPFRTGGSPQHF
NA	NA	TRBV7-9	TRBJ1-6	TGTGCCAGCAGCTTAAAGGGGGACTCACCCCTCCACTTT	CASSLKGDSPLHF
TRBD2	NA	TRBV7-8	TRBJ2-3	TGTGCCAGCAGTCAAAGGGTGCGGGGGGGGGAAGATACGCAGTATTTT	CASSQRVRGGEDTQYF
NA	NA	TRBV4-1	TRBJ1-5	TGCGCCAGCAGCCAAGCCGGGTCCGGGAATCAGCCCCAGCATTTT	CASSQAGSGNQPQHF
NA	once	TRBV4-2	TRBJ2-7	TGTGCCAGCAGCCTCCGCCGGGACGTCTCCTACGAGCAGTACTTC	CASSLRRDVSYEQYF
NA	NA	TRBV4-1	TRBJ1-1	TGCGCCAGCACCCGGGGGGCTGAAGCTTTCTTT	CASTRGAEAFF
TRBD1	NA	TRBV30	TRBJ2-7	TGTGCCTGGACCTTACCGGGACAGCGAGGGTCCTACGAGCAGTACTTC	CAWTLPGQRGSYEQYF
NA	NA	TRBV19	TRBJ1-4	TGTGCCAGTAGTATTCTCTTGCAGTCAACTAATGAAAAACTGTTTTTT	CASSILLQSTNEKLFF
TRBD1	NA	TRBV14	TRBJ2-3	TGTGCCAGCAGCAAAATCGGGACAGTGGATACAGATACGCAGTATTTT	CASSKIGTVDTDTQYF
TRBD1	NA	TRBV10-3	TRBJ2-3	TGTGCCATCGGCAACAGGGGTAGAGATACGCAGTATTTT	CAIGNRGRDTQYF
TRBD1	NA	TRBV27	TRBJ1-2	TGTGCCAGCAGTCCCCGGGACAGGGGCACAGTCAGCTATGGCTACACCTTC	CASSPRDRGTVSYGYTF
TRBD1	NA	TRBV7-2	TRBJ1-2	TGTGCCAGCAGCTCGACAGGGGTGGGCTACACCTTC	CASSSTGVGYTF
TRBD2	NA	TRBV11-2	TRBJ2-5	TGTGCCAGCAGCTTGTCACTAGCGGGGGCCTTACAAGAGACCCAGTACTTC	CASSLSLAGALQETQYF
NA	NA	TRBV15	TRBJ2-3	TGTGCCACCAGCATGGGGGTTGCAGATACGCAGTATTTT	CATSMGVADTQYF
NA	NA	TRBV19	TRBJ1-3	TGTGCCAGTAGGAGAGGGAGCTCTGGAAACACCATATATTTT	CASRRGSSGNTIYF
NA	NA	TRBV7-9	TRBJ2-3	TGTGCCAACAACTTGAGGGGCACAGATACGCAGTATTTT	CANNLRGTDTQYF
NA	few	TRBV2	TRBJ1-1	TGTGCCAGCAGCCTACACAGGGAGGAGGCTGAAGCTTTCTTT	CASSLHREEAEAFF
NA	NA	TRBV4-1	TRBJ1-2	TGCGCCAGCAGCCAAGAGAGGGATTCCGGCTACACCTTC	CASSQERDSGYTF
TRBD1	NA	TRBV9	TRBJ1-3	TGTGCCAGCAGCACAGGGGGTGGAAACACCATATATTTT	CASSTGGGNTIYF
NA	NA	TRBV5-1	TRBJ2-2	TGCGCCAGCAGCTTGGGTCAGGTGTACACCGGGGAGCTGTTTTTT	CASSLGQVYTGELFF
NA	NA	TRBV2	TRBJ2-3	TGTGCCAGCAAGACCCCGGGACTCCGGTATTTT	CASKTPGLRYF
NA	NA	TRBV28	TRBJ1-2	TGTGCCAGCAGTTTCAACTCGCCCCTTGGCTACACCTTC	CASSFNSPLGYTF